In this sample, the clone carrying this TCR beta chain turned up once. This sample was included in a study of blood T cell repertoires in COVID-19. Produced via immunoSEQ multiplex PCR; TCRdb's table is partial and in-frame only. The sample has about 190,000 clones; around 86% are singletons. CDR1 is MNHEY and CDR2 is SVGAGI in the germline V gene. The CDR3 consists of 15 residues. Trimming shortened V by 10 bases and J by 0 bases, and 16 bases separated the two germline ends. The chain joins TRBV6-5 to TRBJ1-5, with D perhaps matching TRBD1 (6 bases). Sequenced material: peripheral blood. This clonotype originated in a middle-aged woman with acute or convalescent COVID-19. CDR3 amino acids: CATRQVLYSNQPQHF. The DNA for the CDR3 is TGTGCCACTCGACAGGTCCTGTATAGCAATCAGCCCCAGCATTTT.